Below are 24 T cell receptor beta chains sequenced from a single sample in a study of human T cells and chemical hapten exposure. Noted time point: patch test 2, 6 weeks after DPC sensitization. Described treatment: therapeutic diphenylcyclopropenone sensitization with weekly scalp DPC. TCRdb recomputed calls from the RACE reads with MiXCR, one row per CDR3 protein. The table has 35,000 to 50,000 distinct CDR3 sequences, more than 8.5% seen once. The specimen was whole blood, collected in connection with sensitization to the hapten diphenylcyclopropenone (DPC). These receptors were taken from a middle-aged woman with alopecia areata. Some clones in this sample may be carry-over from other donors' samples.

This clonotype was seen a few times. This rearrangement joins TRBV4-1 to TRBJ2-7, with a weak D call TRBD1 (5 bases). V lost 6 bases, J lost 2 bases, and 14 bases lay in between. This CDR3 spans 14 amino acids. CDR1 is MGHRA, CDR2 YSYEKL, per germline. The chain's CDR3 is CASSITDSAYEQYF. In DNA, the CDR3 is TGCGCCAGCAGTATTACCGACAGCGCCTACGAGCAGTACTTC.

This chain joins TRBV29-1 and TRBJ1-2; D is unresolved. The V gene lost 5 bases and the J gene lost 1 base, with 5 bases spanning the gap. Germline CDR1 reads SQVTM; CDR2 reads ANQGSEA. The CDR3 is 11 residues long. CDR3: CSVIHNYGYTF. The CDR3 DNA sequence: TGCAGCGTTATACATAACTATGGCTACACCTTC.

This clonotype was counted ten times or more. This chain links TRBV2 with TRBJ2-3, with D possibly TRBD2 on 5 matching bases. The CDR3 consists of 12 residues. Germline CDR1 is SNHLY and CDR2 is FYNNEI. V lost 8 bases to trimming and J lost 7 bases, with 13 bases between them. This CDR3 is CASSRGINTQYF. Written as DNA, the CDR3 is TGTGCCAGCTCTCGGGGAATAAATACGCAGTATTTT.

This clonotype was seen at least ten times. This rearrangement joins TRBV5-1 to TRBJ2-7; TRBD1 or TRBD2 may be the D gene (5 bases each). V was pared by 1 base and J by 2 bases, with 10 bases between. This CDR3 has 14 residues. Germline CDR1 SGHRS, CDR2 YFSETQ. The CDR3 sequence is CASSLTGLPYEQYF. CDR3 DNA: TGCGCCAGCAGCTTGACGGGGCTCCCCTACGAGCAGTACTTC.

V and J are TRBV4-1 and TRBJ2-2, with TRBD1 matching 7 bases. Trimming cost V 0 bases and J 3 bases; bases outside gene matches: 7. The germline V gene encodes CDR1 MGHRA and CDR2 YSYEKL. The CDR3 is 17 residues long. The CDR3 DNA reads as TGCGCCAGCAGCCAAGAGGCCGGGACAGAAGACACCGGGGAGCTGTTTTTT. Its translation: CASSQEAGTEDTGELFF.

The sample holds many counts of this clonotype. The chain uses TRBV7-2 and TRBJ2-5; D unclear. Looked up from germline, CDR1 is SGHTA and CDR2 is FQGNSA. V was shortened by 1 base and J by 7 bases, with 13 bases between the two germline ends. There are 14 residues in the CDR3. The CDR3 bases are TGTGCCAGCAGCTTAGACGGGCACAGAGGGACCCAGTACTTC. It is translated as CASSLDGHRGTQYF.

This clonotype showed up many times. This chain joins TRBV29-1 and TRBJ2-1, with D possibly being TRBD1 or TRBD2 (5 bases each). Deletions cut 5 bases from V and 8 bases from J, with 13 bases between. The germline V gene has CDR1 SQVTM and CDR2 ANQGSEA. The CDR3 loop spans 12 amino acids. The CDR3 DNA follows: TGCAGCGTTAGCTCAGGGAGCCATGAGCAGTTCTTC. Its translation is CSVSSGSHEQFF.

This clonotype has a single count. V usage is TRBV3-1 and J usage is TRBJ1-6; 7 bases agree with TRBD1. The germline V gene encodes CDR1 LGHDT and CDR2 YNNKEL (reference sequence). V lost 4 bases, J lost 7 bases, and 10 bases stayed unmatched. The CDR3 contains 16 residues. The CDR3 protein is CASSPRSTGRNSPLHF. The CDR3 DNA reads as TGTGCCAGCAGCCCAAGGTCGACAGGGAGGAATTCACCCCTCCACTTT.

In this sample, this clonotype turned up many times. An end of the junction differs from the germline gene, which may be a read error. J is TRBJ1-5 and V is TRBV12-3 or TRBV12-4, with D unclear. There are 16 residues in the CDR3. The CDR3 is CASSCFSGLCNPPQHF. CDR3 coding DNA: TGTGCCAGCAGCTGTTTCTCCGGGCTTTGTAATCCGCCCCAGCATTTT.

At least ten counts were recorded for this clonotype. This rearrangement joins TRBV18 to TRBJ1-2; D is ambiguous. Germline CDR1 is KGHSH and CDR2 is LQKENI. The CDR3 spans 14 residues. V gave up 5 bases and J gave up 0 bases, with 10 bases separating them. CDR3 sequence reads: CASSSRLTNYGYTF. The CDR3 bases are TGTGCCAGCTCATCTCGTCTCACTAACTATGGCTACACCTTC.

This clonotype was seen at least ten times. The V call is TRBV6-5, the J call TRBJ1-6; 7 positions agree with TRBD1. V was clipped by 6 bases and J by 10 bases; unmatched bases: 6. CDR3 length: 13 residues. Germline values: CDR1 MNHEY, CDR2 SVGAGI. CDR3: CASRTGFSSPLHF. For the CDR3, the DNA is TGTGCCAGCAGGACAGGGTTTTCGTCACCCCTCCACTTT.

This clonotype was seen ten or more times. The chain uses TRBV7-2 and TRBJ1-4; D may be TRBD1 (6 bases). V lost 5 bases to trimming and J lost 3 bases, with 16 bases between them. The CDR3 has 16 amino acids. Germline CDR1 is SGHTA and CDR2 is FQGNSA. As DNA, the CDR3 is TGTGCCAGCAGCCCCTTCACAGGGTCGGCTAATGAAAAACTGTTTTTT. Protein product: CASSPFTGSANEKLFF.

This clonotype was observed at least ten times. The chain is built from TRBV9 and TRBJ2-3, with D perhaps TRBD2 (7 bases). This CDR3 contains 15 residues. V was cut by 0 bases and J by 4 bases, with 12 bases left in between. CDR1 SGDLS and CDR2 YYNGEE come from the germline V gene. The CDR3 reads CASSVAGGASDTQYF. As DNA, the CDR3 is TGTGCCAGCAGCGTAGCGGGGGGCGCTTCAGATACGCAGTATTTT.

This clonotype was recorded at least ten times. The rearrangement links TRBV5-4 to TRBJ2-3; the match to TRBD2 covers 12 bases. Germline loops: CDR1 SGHNT, CDR2 YYREEE (reference sequence). J lost 10 bases, V lost 1 base, and 13 bases had no gene match. CDR3 length: 17 amino acids. The CDR3 DNA reads TGTGCCAGCAGCTTGCCTAGCGGGGGGGCACGCGGTGGAGCGCAGTATTTT. Amino acid sequence: CASSLPSGGARGGAQYF.

This clonotype was seen many times. This chain links TRBV6-6 with TRBJ2-2; 8 positions agree with TRBD2. Unmatched junction bases numbered 11, after V lost 8 bases and J lost 6 bases. Germline V gene lookup returns CDR1 MNHNY and CDR2 SVGAGI (reference sequence). This CDR3 contains 15 residues. The CDR3 protein is CASGDWAGGPGELFF. DNA for the CDR3: TGTGCCAGCGGAGATTGGGCGGGGGGACCCGGGGAGCTGTTTTTT.

This clonotype was found many times. The V call is TRBV5-1, the J call TRBJ2-3, with 7 bases aligning to TRBD1. Germline-derived CDR1 and CDR2 are SGHRS and YFSETQ. The CDR3 covers 15 residues. Trimming took 4 bases from V and 3 from J; bases not matched to a gene: 8. The CDR3 sequence is CASSPQTGETDTQYF. As DNA, the CDR3 is TGCGCCAGCAGCCCCCAAACAGGGGAGACAGATACGCAGTATTTT.

This clonotype was recorded at least ten times. This chain uses TRBV6-2 or TRBV6-3 with TRBJ2-7; D possibly corresponds to TRBD2 (5 bases). The CDR3 is 14 residues long. V dropped 6 bases and J dropped 3 bases, with 15 bases sitting between them. CDR1 and CDR2 from the germline V gene are MNHEY and SVGEGT. The CDR3 DNA reads TGTGCCAGCAGCGGACTGGGAATGATCTACGAGCAGTACTTC. Translation: CASSGLGMIYEQYF.

This clonotype was seen at least ten times. This rearrangement joins TRBV6-4 to TRBJ1-6; no reliable D call. V gave up 0 bases and J gave up 4 bases, with 7 bases separating them. Germline V gene sequence: CDR1 MRHNA, CDR2 SNTAGT. The CDR3 runs 15 residues. The CDR3 sequence is CASSDSEEYNSPLHF. CDR3 coding DNA: TGTGCCAGCAGTGACTCTGAGGAATATAATTCACCCCTCCACTTT.

This clonotype was observed at least ten times. The chain carries TRBV12-3 or TRBV12-4 and TRBJ2-7; TRBD1 agrees at 7 bases. This CDR3 has 12 residues. The V gene end was trimmed by 5 bases and the J gene end by 7 bases; junction bases not matched to a gene: 5. For the CDR3, the DNA is TGTGCCAGCAGTCTGACAGGGCGAGAGCAGTACTTC. It is translated as CASSLTGREQYF.

This clonotype showed up many times. The chain has TRBV18 and TRBJ2-6; 12 positions match TRBD2. CDR3 length: 18 amino acids. Germline V gene lookup returns CDR1 KGHSH and CDR2 LQKENI. With V trimmed by 6 bases and J by 4 bases, 10 bases remained unmatched. CDR3 nucleotides: TGTGCCAGCTCTCGCACTAGCGGGGGGCGCTTGGGGGCCAACGTCCTGACTTTC. Translation: CASSRTSGGRLGANVLTF. Using reference TRBV18 and TRBJ2-6 for the parts outside the CDR3, the full variable domain is NAGVMQNPRHLVRRRGQEARLRCSPMKGHSHVYWYRQLPEEGLKFMVYLQKENIIDESGMPKERFSAEFPKEGPSILRIQQVVRGDSAAYFCASSRTSGGRLGANVLTFGAGSRLTVL.

This clonotype showed up many times. V usage is TRBV7-9 and J usage is TRBJ2-5; the match to TRBD1 covers 12 bases. The CDR3 length is 16 residues. Per the germline V gene, CDR1 is SEHNR and CDR2 is FQNEAQ (reference sequence). The V gene end was trimmed by 4 bases and the J gene end by 4 bases; junction bases not matched to a gene: 7. CDR3 in amino acids: CASSSGTGGGGETQYF. The CDR3 region has the DNA TGTGCCAGCAGCTCCGGGACAGGGGGCGGGGGAGAGACCCAGTACTTC.

V usage is TRBV29-1 and J usage is TRBJ2-3; D possibly corresponds to TRBD2 (5 bases). Germline V CDR1 and CDR2: SQVTM, ANQGSEA. The CDR3 covers 13 residues. V was pared by 3 bases and J by 1 base, with 8 bases between. Here the CDR3 DNA reads TGCAGCGTTGACCTTAGCGGCACAGATACGCAGTATTTT. Protein sequence: CSVDLSGTDTQYF.

This clonotype occurred many times. This sequence joins TRBV6-6 and TRBJ1-3; D uncertain. The germline V and J ends were trimmed by 4 bases and 5 bases, with 6 bases remaining between them. The CDR3 is 12 residues long. CDR1 and CDR2 (germline): MNHNY, SVGAGI (reference sequence). CDR3 region: CASSFERNTIYF. Here the CDR3 DNA reads TGTGCCAGCAGTTTTGAACGAAACACCATATATTTT.

The rearrangement links TRBV9 to TRBJ2-6, with D hard to call. V gave up 3 bases and J gave up 5 bases, with 6 bases separating them. There are 13 residues in the CDR3. The germline V gene encodes CDR1 SGDLS and CDR2 YYNGEE. The DNA of the CDR3 is TGTGCCAGCAGCGCGAGGAGGGCCAACGTCCTGACTTTC. Protein sequence: CASSARRANVLTF.